Shown below are 7 T cell receptor beta chains from a single sample sequenced in a study of blood T cell repertoires in COVID-19. Sequenced by immunoSEQ multiplex PCR; TCRdb stores in-frame clones only, minus some. The sample yields roughly 240,000 clones, 85% to 90% seen once. Sequencing was carried out using peripheral blood. These TCRs come from a man between 18 and 29 years old with active or convalescent COVID-19.

This clone was counted once. The identical CDR3 is also encoded by other nucleotide sequences in the sample. This chain uses TRBV11-3 with TRBJ2-7, with no clear D. V dropped 1 base and J dropped 4 bases, with 8 bases sitting between them. CDR1 SGHNT and CDR2 YENEEA come from the germline V gene. CDR3 length equals 13 residues. DNA for the CDR3: TGTGCCAGCAGCTTAGGGAGTGGATACGAGCAGTACTTC. Amino acids: CASSLGSGYEQYF.

The J gene is TRBJ1-1, the V gene TRBV13; D gene uncertain. The CDR3 runs to 13 residues. Trimming cost V 2 bases and J 5 bases, with 9 bases left between them. Per germline, CDR1 PRHDT and CDR2 FYEKMQ (reference sequence). CDR3 loop: CASSLKHRTEAFF. The CDR3 DNA sequence: TGTGCCAGCAGCTTAAAACACCGAACTGAAGCTTTCTTT.

The chain employs TRBV10-3 and TRBJ2-2; a possible D gene is TRBD1 (6 bases). From germline, CDR1 is ENHRY and CDR2 SYGVKD. With 7 bases removed from V and 6 bases from J, the gap between germline ends came to 18 bases. CDR3 size: 15 residues. CDR3 in amino acids: CAIKAQGQTAGELFF. The CDR3, as DNA: TGTGCCATCAAAGCGCAAGGACAGACCGCCGGGGAGCTGTTTTTT.

With regard to this clone: Other DNA sequences in this specimen translate into the identical CDR3. The V gene is TRBV15, the J gene TRBJ1-5; no reliable D call. V was clipped by 0 bases and J by 7 bases, with 4 bases between them. CDR1 LNHNV and CDR2 YYDKDF come from the germline V gene (reference sequence). There are 12 residues in the CDR3. DNA for the CDR3: TGTGCCACCAGCAGAGATAGCCAGCCCCAGCATTTT. This translates into CATSRDSQPQHF.

The J gene is TRBJ1-4, the V gene TRBV6-5; D call uncertain. The CDR3 consists of 12 residues. V was shortened by 6 bases and J by 8 bases, with 10 bases between the two germline ends. Germline CDR1 MNHEY, CDR2 SVGAGI. The CDR3 DNA follows: TGTGCCAGCAGCCGCGATGTAGAAAAACTGTTTTTT. Residues: CASSRDVEKLFF.

V and J are TRBV9 and TRBJ2-7; possibly TRBD2 for D (5 bases). The germline CDR1 and CDR2 sequences are SGDLS and YYNGEE. This CDR3 has 15 residues. Trimming pared 0 bases from V and 7 bases from J, leaving 17 bases between. The chain's CDR3 is CASSVDGGMTGEQYF. CDR3 sequence (DNA): TGTGCCAGCAGCGTAGATGGTGGGATGACGGGGGAGCAGTACTTC.

The chain links TRBV3-1 (or the pseudogene TRBV3-2) to TRBJ2-7, with D possibly matching TRBD1 (5 bases). V was pared by 0 bases and J by 4 bases, with 13 bases between. There are 15 residues in the CDR3. Germline CDR1 is LGHDT and CDR2 is YNNKEL (reference sequence). CDR3 nucleotide sequence: TGTGCCAGCAGCCAAGAGGGCGACAGAAAATACGAGCAGTACTTC. Translated: CASSQEGDRKYEQYF.